This T cell receptor (beta chain) was captured by sequencing in a study of T cell responses to AZD1222 COVID-19 vaccine. TCRdb's table, derived via immunoSEQ multiplex PCR, lists solely in-frame clones and lacks some. The sample consists of about 140,000 clones, 70% to 90% of them appearing once. This clone was detected once. CDR1 is SNHLY, CDR2 FYNNEI, per germline. This CDR3 has 17 amino acids. The germline V and J ends were trimmed by 6 bases and 0 bases, with 20 bases remaining between them. The source is an adult who received the AZD1222 COVID-19 vaccine. This rearrangement joins TRBV2 to TRBJ1-2; the D is unclear. The source was peripheral blood, collected 28 days after the second AZD1222 dose. CDR3 nucleotide sequence: TGTGCCAGCAGCGCAGCGCAGAGGCAGGAAGCTAACTATGGCTACACCTTC. Amino acid sequence: CASSAAQRQEANYGYTF.